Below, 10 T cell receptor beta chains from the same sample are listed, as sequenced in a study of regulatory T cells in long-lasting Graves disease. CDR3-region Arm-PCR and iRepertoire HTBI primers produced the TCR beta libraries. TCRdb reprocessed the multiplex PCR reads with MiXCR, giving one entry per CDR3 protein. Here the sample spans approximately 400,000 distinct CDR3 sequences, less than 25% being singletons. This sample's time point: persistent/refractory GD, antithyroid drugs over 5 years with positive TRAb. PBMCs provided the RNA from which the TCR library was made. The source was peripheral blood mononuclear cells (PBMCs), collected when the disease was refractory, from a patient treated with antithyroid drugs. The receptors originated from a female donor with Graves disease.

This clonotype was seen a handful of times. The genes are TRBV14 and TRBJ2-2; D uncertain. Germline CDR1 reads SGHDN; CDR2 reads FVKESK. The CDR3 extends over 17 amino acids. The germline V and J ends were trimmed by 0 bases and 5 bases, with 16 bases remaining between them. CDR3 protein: CASSQDIRALGTGELFF. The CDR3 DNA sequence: TGTGCCAGCAGCCAAGATATAAGGGCCCTCGGTACCGGGGAGCTGTTTTTT.

The CDR3 region has the DNA TGTGCCAGCAGTTACTCGGGGACAGCGCAGCCCCAGCATTTT. As protein: CASSYSGTAQPQHF. This chain links TRBV6-2 or TRBV6-3 with TRBJ1-5; 7 bases align to TRBD1. The ends lost 0 bases at V and 7 bases at J; junction bases unmatched: 3. The CDR3 is 14 amino acids. Per the germline V gene, CDR1 is MNHEY and CDR2 is SVGEGT.

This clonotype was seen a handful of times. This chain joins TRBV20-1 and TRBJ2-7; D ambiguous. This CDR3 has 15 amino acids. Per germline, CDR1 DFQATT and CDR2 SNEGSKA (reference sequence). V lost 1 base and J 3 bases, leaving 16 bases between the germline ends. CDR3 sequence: CSARVDLATVYEQYF. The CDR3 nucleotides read TGCAGTGCTAGAGTCGATTTAGCCACAGTCTACGAGCAGTACTTC.

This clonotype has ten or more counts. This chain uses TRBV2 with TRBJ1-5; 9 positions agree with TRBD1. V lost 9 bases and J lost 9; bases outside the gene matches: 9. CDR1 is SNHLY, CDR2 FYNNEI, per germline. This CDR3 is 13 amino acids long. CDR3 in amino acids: CASTTGGGGPQHF. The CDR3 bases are TGTGCCAGTACGACAGGGGGTGGAGGGCCCCAGCATTTT.

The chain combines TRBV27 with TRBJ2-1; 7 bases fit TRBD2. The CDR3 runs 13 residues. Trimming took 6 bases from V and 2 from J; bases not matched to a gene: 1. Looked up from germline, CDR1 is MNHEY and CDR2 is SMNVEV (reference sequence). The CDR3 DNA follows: TGTGCCAGCAGCACTAGCGCCTACAATGAGCAGTTCTTC. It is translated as CASSTSAYNEQFF.

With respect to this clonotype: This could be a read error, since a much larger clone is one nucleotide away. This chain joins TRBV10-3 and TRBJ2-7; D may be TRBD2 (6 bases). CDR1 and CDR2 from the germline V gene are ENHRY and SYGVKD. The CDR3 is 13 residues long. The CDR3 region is CAISPRENDERYF. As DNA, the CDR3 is TGTGCCATCAGCCCCCGGGAGAATGACGAGCGGTACTTC.

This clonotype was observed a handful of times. The CDR3: CASSISLLVEGIKDEQYF. The CDR3 DNA sequence: TGTGCCAGTAGTATTTCGCTTCTAGTGGAGGGAATTAAGGACGAGCAGTACTTC. The chain couples TRBV19 to TRBJ2-7, with TRBD2 as a possible D gene (6 bases). The V and J ends lost 3 bases and 5 bases respectively, with 26 bases between them. Germline V gene data show CDR1 as LNHDA and CDR2 as SQIVND (reference sequence). The CDR3 consists of 18 residues.

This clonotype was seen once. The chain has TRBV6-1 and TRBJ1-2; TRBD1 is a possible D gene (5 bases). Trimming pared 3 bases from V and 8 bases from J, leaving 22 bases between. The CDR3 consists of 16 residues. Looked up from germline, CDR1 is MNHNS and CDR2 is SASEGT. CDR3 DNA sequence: TGTGCCAGCAGTGACACGGGACCACCCCAATTCAGAGGCTACACCTTC. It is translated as CASSDTGPPQFRGYTF.

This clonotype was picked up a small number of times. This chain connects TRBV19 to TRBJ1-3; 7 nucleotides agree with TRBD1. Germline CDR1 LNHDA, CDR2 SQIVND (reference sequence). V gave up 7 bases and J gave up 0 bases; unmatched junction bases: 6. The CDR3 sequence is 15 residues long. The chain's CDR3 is CASIRTGYSGNTIYF. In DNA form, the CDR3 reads TGTGCCAGTATTCGGACAGGATACTCTGGAAACACCATATATTTT.

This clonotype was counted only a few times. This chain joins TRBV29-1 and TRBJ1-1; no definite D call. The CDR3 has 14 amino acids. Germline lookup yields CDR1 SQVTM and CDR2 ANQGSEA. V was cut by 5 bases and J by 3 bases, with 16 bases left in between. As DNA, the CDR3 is TGCAGCGTTCTAGGAGTCCAAAGGGACACTGAAGCTTTCTTT. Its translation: CSVLGVQRDTEAFF. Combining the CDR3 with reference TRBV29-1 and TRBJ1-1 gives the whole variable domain SAVISQKPSRDICQRGTSLTIQCQVDSQVTMMFWYRQQPGQSLTLIATANQGSEATYESGFVIDKFPISRPNLTFSTLTVSNMSPEDSSIYLCSVLGVQRDTEAFFGQGTRLTVV.